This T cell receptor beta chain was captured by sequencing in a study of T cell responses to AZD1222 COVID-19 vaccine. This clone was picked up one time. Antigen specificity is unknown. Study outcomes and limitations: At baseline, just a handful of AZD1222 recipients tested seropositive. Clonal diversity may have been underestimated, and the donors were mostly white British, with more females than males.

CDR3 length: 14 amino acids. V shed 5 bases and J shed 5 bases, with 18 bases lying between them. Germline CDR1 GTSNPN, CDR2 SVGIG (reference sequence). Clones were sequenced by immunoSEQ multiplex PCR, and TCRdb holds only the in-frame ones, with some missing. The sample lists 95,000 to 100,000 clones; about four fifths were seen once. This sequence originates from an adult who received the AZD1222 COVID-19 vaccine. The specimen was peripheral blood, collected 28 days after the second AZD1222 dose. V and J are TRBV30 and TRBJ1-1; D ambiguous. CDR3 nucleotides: TGTGCCTGGTACTCGGCGCTGGTGGTAACTGAAGCTTTCTTT. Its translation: CAWYSALVVTEAFF.